This T cell receptor beta chain was captured by sequencing in a study of beta chain features in type 1 diabetes. Findings and caveats of the study: TCRB CDR3s were moderately but significantly shorter in Type 1 diabetes patients in all four CD4+ subsets.

Details on this clone: Its cognate antigen is unknown.

Germline V gene lookup returns CDR1 SQVTM and CDR2 ANQGSEA. This CDR3 comprises 14 residues. V shed 3 bases and J shed 0 bases, with 11 bases lying between them. Since all of the isolated RNA was reverse transcribed, expressed TCRB transcripts were what got sequenced. Measured with immunoSEQ multiplex PCR; TCRdb has only the in-frame clones, and not every one. The sample has 300,000 or so clones; roughly 14% are singletons. This rearrangement joins TRBV29-1 to TRBJ1-1; no clear D gene. The TCR originated in a woman younger than 35 with type 1 diabetes. Material: naive CD4+ T cells from blood. The CDR3 reads CSVEARIMNTEAFF. The CDR3 DNA is TGCAGCGTTGAGGCAAGAATAATGAACACTGAAGCTTTCTTT.